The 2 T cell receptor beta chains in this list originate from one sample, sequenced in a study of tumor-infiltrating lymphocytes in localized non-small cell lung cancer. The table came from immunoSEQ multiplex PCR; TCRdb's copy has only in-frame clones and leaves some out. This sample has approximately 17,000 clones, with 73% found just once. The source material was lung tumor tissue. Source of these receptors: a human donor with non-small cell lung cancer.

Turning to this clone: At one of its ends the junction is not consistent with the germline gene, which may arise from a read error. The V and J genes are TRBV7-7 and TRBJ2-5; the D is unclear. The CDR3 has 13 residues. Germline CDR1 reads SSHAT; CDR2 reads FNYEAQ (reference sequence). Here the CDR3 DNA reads TGTGCTAGCAGCTTAGGCCAGCAAGAGACCCAGTACTTC. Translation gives CASSLGQQETQYF.

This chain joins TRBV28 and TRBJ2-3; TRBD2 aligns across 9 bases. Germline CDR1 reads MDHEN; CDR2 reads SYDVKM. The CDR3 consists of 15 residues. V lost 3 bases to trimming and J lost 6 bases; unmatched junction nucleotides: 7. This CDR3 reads CASSLSGGNRDTQYF. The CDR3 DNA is TGTGCCAGCAGTTTGAGCGGGGGGAATAGGGATACGCAGTATTTT.